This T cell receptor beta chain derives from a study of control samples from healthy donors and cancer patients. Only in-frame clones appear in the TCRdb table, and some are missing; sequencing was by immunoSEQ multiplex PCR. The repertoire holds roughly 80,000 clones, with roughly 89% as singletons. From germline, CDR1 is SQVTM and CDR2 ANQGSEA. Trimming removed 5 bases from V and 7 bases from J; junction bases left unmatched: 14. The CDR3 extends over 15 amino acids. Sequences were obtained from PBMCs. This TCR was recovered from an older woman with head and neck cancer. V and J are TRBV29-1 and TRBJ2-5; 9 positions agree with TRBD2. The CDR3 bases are TGCAGCGTTAGCCCTCGGTTAGCGGGAGACGGGACCCAGTACTTC. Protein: CSVSPRLAGDGTQYF.